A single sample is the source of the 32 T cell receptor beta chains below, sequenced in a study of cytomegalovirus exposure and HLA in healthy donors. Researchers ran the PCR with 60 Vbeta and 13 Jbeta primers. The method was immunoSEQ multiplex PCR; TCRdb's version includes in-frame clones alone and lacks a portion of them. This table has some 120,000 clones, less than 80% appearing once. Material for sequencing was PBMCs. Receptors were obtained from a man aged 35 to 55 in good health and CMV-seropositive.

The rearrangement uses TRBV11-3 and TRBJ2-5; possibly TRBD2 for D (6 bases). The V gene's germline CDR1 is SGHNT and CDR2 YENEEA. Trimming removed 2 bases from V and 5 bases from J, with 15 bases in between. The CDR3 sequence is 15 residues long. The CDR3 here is CASSLSGVGEETQYF. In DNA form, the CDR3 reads TGTGCCAGCAGCTTATCGGGGGTCGGGGAGGAGACCCAGTACTTC. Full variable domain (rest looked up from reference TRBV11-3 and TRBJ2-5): EAGVVQSPRYKIIEKKQPVAFWCNPISGHNTLYWYLQNLGQGPELLIRYENEEAVDDSQLPKDRFSAERLKGVDSTLKIQPAELGDSAVYLCASSLSGVGEETQYFGPGTRLLVL.

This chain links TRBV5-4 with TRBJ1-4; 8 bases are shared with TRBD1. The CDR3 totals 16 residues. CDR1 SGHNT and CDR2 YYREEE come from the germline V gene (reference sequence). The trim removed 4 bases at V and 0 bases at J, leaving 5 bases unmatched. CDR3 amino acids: CASSRGQAATNEKLFF. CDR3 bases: TGTGCCAGCAGCCGGGGACAGGCTGCAACTAATGAAAAACTGTTTTTT.

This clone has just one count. The CDR3 nucleotides read TGCGCCAGCAGCCCGGACGAACGGGGGGTTCACAATGAGCAGTTCTTC. Amino acid sequence: CASSPDERGVHNEQFF. This chain connects TRBV4-1 to TRBJ2-1; 7 positions match TRBD2. Germline V gives CDR1 MGHRA, CDR2 YSYEKL. V dropped 4 bases and J dropped 5; count of bases not matched to a gene: 11. The CDR3 is made up of 16 amino acids.

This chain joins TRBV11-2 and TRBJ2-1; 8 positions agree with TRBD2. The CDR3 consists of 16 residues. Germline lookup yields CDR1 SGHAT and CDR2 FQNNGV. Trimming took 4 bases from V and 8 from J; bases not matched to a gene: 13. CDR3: CASSSPGTRRLHEQFF. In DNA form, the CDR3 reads TGTGCCAGCAGCTCCCCCGGGACTAGGCGTCTGCATGAGCAGTTCTTC.

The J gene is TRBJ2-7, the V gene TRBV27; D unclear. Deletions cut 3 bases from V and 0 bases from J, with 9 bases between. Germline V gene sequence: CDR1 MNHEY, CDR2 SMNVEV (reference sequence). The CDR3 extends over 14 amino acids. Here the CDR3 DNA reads TGTGCCAGCAGTTTGAGAGTATACTCCTACGAGCAGTACTTC. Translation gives CASSLRVYSYEQYF.

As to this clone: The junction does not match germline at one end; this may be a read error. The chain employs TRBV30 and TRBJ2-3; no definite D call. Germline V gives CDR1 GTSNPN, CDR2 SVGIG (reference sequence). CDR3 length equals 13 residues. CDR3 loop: CARSPLGTDTQYF. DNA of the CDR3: TGTGCCCGGAGTCCCCTTGGCACAGATACGCAGTATTTT.

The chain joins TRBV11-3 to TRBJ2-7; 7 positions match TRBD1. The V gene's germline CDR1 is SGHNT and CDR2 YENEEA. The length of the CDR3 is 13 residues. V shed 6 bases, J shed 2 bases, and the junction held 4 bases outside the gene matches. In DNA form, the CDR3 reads TGTGCCAGCAGTTCGGACAGGACCTACGAGCAGTACTTC. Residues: CASSSDRTYEQYF.

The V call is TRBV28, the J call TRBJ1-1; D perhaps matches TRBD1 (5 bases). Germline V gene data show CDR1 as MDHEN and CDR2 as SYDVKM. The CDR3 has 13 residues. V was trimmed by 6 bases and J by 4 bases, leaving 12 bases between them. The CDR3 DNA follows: TGTGCCAGCAGCCCACAGGTTATCACTGAAGCTTTCTTT. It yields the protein CASSPQVITEAFF.

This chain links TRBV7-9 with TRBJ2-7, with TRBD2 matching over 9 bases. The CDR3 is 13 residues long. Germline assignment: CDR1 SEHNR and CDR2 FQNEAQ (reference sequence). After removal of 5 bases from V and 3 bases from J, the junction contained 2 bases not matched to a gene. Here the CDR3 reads CASSATSGYEQYF. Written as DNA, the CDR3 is TGTGCCAGCAGCGCGACTAGCGGCTACGAGCAGTACTTC. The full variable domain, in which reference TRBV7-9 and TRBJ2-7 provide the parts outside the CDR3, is DTGVSQNPRHKITKRGQNVTFRCDPISEHNRLYWYRQTLGQGPEFLTYFQNEAQLEKSRLLSDRFSAERPKGSFSTLEIQRTEQGDSAMYLCASSATSGYEQYFGPGTRLTVT.

The DNA of the CDR3 is TGCGCCAGCAGCTCAACAGGGGGGAGTAACGAGCAGTACTTC. Protein product: CASSSTGGSNEQYF. The chain employs TRBV5-1 and TRBJ2-7, with TRBD1 identical over 8 bases. Germline V lookup: CDR1 SGHRS, CDR2 YFSETQ. With V trimmed by 3 bases and J by 5 bases, 7 bases remained unmatched. This CDR3 has 14 amino acids.

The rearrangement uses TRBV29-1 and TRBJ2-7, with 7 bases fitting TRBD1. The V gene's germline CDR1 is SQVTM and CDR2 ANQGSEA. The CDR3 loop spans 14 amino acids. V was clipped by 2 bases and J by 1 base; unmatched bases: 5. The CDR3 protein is CSVERPGQSYEQYF. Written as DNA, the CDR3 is TGCAGCGTTGAAAGACCGGGACAGTCCTACGAGCAGTACTTC.

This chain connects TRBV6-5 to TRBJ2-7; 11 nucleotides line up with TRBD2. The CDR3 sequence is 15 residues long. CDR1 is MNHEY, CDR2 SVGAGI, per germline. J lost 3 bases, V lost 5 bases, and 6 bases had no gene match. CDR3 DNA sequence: TGTGCCAGCAGTCCGACTAGCGGGGTCCTCTACGAGCAGTACTTC. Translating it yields CASSPTSGVLYEQYF.

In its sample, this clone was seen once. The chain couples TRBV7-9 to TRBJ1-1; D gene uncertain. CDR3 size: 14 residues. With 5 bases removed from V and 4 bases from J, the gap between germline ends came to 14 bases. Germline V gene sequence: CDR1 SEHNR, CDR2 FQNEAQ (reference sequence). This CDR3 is CASSHRDRGTEAFF. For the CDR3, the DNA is TGTGCCAGCAGCCATCGTGATCGGGGCACTGAAGCTTTCTTT.

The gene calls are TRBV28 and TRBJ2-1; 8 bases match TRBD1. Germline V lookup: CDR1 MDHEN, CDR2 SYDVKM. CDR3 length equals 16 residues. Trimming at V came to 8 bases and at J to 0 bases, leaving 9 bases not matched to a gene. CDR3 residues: CASGTGVLSSYNEQFF. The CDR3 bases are TGTGCCAGCGGGACAGGCGTATTAAGCTCCTACAATGAGCAGTTCTTC.

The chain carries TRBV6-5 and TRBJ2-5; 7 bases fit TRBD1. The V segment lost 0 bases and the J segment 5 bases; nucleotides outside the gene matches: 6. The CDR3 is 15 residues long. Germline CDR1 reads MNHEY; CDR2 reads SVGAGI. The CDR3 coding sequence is TGTGCCAGCAGTTACTCGAAGGGGGCTCGCGAGACCCAGTACTTC. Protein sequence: CASSYSKGARETQYF.

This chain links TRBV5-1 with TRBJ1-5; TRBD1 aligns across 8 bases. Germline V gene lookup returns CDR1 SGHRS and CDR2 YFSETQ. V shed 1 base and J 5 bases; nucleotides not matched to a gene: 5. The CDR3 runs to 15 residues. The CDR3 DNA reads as TGCGCCAGCAGCTTGACAGGGGGAGTGGATCAGCCCCAGCATTTT. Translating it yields CASSLTGGVDQPQHF.

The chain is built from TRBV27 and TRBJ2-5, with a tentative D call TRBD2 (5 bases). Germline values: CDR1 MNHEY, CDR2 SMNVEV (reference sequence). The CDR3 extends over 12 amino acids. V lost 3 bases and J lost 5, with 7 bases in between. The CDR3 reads CASSFGGETQYF. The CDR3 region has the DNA TGTGCCAGCAGTTTCGGCGGGGAGACCCAGTACTTC.

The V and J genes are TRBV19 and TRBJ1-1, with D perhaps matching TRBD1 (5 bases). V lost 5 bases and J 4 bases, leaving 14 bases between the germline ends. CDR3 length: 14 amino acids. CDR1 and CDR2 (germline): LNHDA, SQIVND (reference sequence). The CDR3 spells CASSFRALGTEAFF. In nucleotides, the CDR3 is TGTGCCAGTAGTTTCAGGGCCCTGGGCACTGAAGCTTTCTTT.

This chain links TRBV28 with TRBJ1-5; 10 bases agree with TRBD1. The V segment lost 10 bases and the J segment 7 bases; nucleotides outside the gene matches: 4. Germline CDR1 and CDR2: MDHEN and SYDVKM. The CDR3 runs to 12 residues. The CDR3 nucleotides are TGTGCCACGGGACAGGGGAGACAGCCCCAGCATTTT. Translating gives CATGQGRQPQHF.

CDR3 DNA sequence: TGCGCCAGCAGCCAAGAAGTTGCGGCCCTCACAGATACGCAGTATTTT. As protein: CASSQEVAALTDTQYF. The chain is built from TRBV4-3 and TRBJ2-3; D unresolved. Germline CDR1 and CDR2: LGHNA and YSLEER. V lost 0 bases and J lost 2, with 12 bases in between. CDR3 length: 16 residues.

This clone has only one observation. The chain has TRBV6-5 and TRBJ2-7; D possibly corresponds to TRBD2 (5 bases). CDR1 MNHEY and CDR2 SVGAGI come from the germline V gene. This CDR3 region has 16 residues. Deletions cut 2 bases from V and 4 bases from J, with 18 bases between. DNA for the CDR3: TGTGCCAGCAGTTACCACTCGCCCAGCGGAACGTACGAGCAGTACTTC. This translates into CASSYHSPSGTYEQYF.

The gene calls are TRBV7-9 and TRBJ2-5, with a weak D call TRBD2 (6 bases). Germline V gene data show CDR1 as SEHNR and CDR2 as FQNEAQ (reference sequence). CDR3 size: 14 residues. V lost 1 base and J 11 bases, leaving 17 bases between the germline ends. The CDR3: CASSLEAASGEQYF. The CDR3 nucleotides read TGTGCCAGCAGCTTAGAAGCGGCCTCGGGGGAGCAGTACTTC.

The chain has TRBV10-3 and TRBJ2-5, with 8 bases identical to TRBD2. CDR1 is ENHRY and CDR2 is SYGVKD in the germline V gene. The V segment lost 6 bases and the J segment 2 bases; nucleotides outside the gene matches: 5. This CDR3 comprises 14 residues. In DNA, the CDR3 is TGTGCCATCAGCCCCGGGACTAGTCAAGAGACCCAGTACTTC. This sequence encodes CAISPGTSQETQYF.

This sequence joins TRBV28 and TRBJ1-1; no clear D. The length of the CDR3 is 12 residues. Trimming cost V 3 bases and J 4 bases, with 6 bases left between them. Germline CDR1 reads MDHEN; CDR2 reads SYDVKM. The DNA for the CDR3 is TGTGCCAGCAGTTTGAGGAGCACTGAAGCTTTCTTT. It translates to CASSLRSTEAFF.

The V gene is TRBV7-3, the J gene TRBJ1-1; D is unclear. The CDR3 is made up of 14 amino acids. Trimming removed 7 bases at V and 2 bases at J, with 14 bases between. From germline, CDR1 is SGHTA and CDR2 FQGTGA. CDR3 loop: CASKATHRNTEAFF. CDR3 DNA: TGTGCCAGCAAGGCCACCCACAGAAACACTGAAGCTTTCTTT.

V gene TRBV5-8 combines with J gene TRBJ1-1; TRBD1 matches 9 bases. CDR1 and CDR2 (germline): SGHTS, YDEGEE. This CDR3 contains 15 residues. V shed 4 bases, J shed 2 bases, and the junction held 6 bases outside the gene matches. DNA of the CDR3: TGTGCCAGCAGCCGTAGACAGGGGGGAAACACTGAAGCTTTCTTT. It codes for CASSRRQGGNTEAFF.

The CDR3, as DNA: TGTGCCAGCAGCCTCGCCCAGGGGGACACTGAAGCTTTCTTT. Translated, it gives CASSLAQGDTEAFF. This chain connects TRBV7-8 to TRBJ1-1; TRBD1 matches 7 bases. CDR3 length equals 14 residues. Germline CDR1 is SGHVS and CDR2 is FQNEAQ. The trim removed 5 bases at V and 3 bases at J, leaving 6 bases unmatched.

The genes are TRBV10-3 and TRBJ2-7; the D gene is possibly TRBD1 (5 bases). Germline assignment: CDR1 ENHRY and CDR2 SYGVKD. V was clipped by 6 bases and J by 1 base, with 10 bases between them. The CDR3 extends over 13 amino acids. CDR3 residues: CAIRGRDSYEQYF. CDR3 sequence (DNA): TGTGCCATCAGGGGCAGGGATTCCTACGAGCAGTACTTC.

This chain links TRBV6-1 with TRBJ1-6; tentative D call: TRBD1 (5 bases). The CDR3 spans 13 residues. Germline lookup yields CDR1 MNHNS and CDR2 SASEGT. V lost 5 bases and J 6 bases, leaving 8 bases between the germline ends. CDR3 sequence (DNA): TGTGCCAGCAGTCAGGGAGGTAATTCACCCCTCCACTTT. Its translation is CASSQGGNSPLHF.

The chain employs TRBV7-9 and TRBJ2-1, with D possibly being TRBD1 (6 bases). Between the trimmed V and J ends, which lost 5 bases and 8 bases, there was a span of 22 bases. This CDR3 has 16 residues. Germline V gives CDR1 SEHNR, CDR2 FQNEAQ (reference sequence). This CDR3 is CASSVPPRQDSHEQFF. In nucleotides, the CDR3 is TGTGCCAGCAGCGTCCCACCGCGACAGGACTCTCATGAGCAGTTCTTC.

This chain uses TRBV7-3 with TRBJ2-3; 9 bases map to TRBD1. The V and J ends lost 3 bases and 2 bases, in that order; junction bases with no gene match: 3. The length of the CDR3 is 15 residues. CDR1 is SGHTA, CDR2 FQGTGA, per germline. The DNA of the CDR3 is TGTGCCAGCAGCTTTGGGACAGGGAACACAGATACGCAGTATTTT. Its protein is CASSFGTGNTDTQYF.

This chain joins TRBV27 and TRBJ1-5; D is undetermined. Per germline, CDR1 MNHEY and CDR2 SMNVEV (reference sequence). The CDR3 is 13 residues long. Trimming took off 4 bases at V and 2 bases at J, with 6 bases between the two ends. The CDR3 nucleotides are TGTGCCAGCAGTTCCTTAGGCAATCAGCCCCAGCATTTT. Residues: CASSSLGNQPQHF.